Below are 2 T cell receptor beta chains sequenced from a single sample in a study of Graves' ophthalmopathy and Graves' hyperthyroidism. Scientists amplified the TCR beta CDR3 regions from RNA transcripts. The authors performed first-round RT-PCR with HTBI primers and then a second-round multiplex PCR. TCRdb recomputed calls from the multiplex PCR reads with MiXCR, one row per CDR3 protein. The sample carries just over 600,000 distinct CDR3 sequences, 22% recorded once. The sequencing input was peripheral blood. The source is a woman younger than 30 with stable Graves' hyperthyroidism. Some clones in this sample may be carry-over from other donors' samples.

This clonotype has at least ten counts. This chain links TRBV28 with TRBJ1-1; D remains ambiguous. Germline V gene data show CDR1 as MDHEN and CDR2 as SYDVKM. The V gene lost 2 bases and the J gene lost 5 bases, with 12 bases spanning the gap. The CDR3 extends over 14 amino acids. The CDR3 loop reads CASSLHQAVTEAFF. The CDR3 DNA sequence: TGTGCCAGCAGTTTACATCAGGCGGTAACTGAAGCTTTCTTT. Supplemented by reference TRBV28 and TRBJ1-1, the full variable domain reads DVKVTQSSRYLVKRTGEKVFLECVQDMDHENMFWYRQDPGLGLRLIYFSYDVKMKEKGDIPEGYSVSREKKERFSLILESASTNQTSMYLCASSLHQAVTEAFFGQGTRLTVV.

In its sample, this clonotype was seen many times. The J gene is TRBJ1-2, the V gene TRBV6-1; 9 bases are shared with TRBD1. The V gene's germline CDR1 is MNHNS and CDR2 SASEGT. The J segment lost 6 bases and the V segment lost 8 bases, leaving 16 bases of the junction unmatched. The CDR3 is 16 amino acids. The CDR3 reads CASALFGTGSWNGYTF. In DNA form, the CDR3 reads TGTGCCAGCGCGCTTTTCGGGACAGGGTCCTGGAATGGCTACACCTTC.